Shown below are 11 T cell receptor beta chains from a single sample sequenced in a study of blood T cell repertoires in COVID-19. Clones were read by immunoSEQ multiplex PCR, and TCRdb kept only the in-frame ones, dropping some. This table holds 60,000 to 75,000 clones, around 83% found once. The source material was peripheral blood. These receptors were taken from a human donor in a cohort sampled during active COVID-19.

The chain joins TRBV6-5 to TRBJ2-7; 9 positions agree with TRBD1. This CDR3 region has 15 residues. The germline CDR1 and CDR2 sequences are MNHEY and SVGAGI. V shed 5 bases and J 1 base; nucleotides not matched to a gene: 6. CDR3 in DNA: TGTGCCAGCAGTCTGCCGGGACAGGGATCCTACGAGCAGTACTTC. It is translated as CASSLPGQGSYEQYF.

The chain's CDR3 is CASRGRNEQFF. In nucleotides, the CDR3 is TGCGCCAGCAGGGGGAGGAATGAGCAGTTCTTC. The genes are TRBV10-2 and TRBJ2-1, with a tentative D call TRBD2 (6 bases). Germline CDR1 reads WSHSY; CDR2 reads SAAADI. The ends were cut back, 6 bases at V and 7 bases at J, with 7 bases in the middle. This CDR3 is built from 11 residues.

The rearrangement joins TRBV30 to TRBJ1-1; TRBD1 agrees at 10 bases. This CDR3 comprises 14 residues. Germline lookup yields CDR1 GTSNPN and CDR2 SVGIG (reference sequence). Germline trimming cut 5 bases from V and 3 bases from J; bases unmatched to any gene: 6. The CDR3 reads CAWETGGGHTEAFF. As DNA, the CDR3 is TGTGCCTGGGAGACAGGGGGCGGACACACTGAAGCTTTCTTT.

In this sample, this clone turned up once. This chain joins TRBV10-3 and TRBJ1-1; TRBD1 matches at 10 bases. V lost 6 bases, J lost 5 bases, and 3 bases stayed unmatched. This CDR3 contains 13 residues. Germline V gene data show CDR1 as ENHRY and CDR2 as SYGVKD. CDR3 in DNA: TGTGCCATCAGCATGGACAGGGGGACTGAAGCTTTCTTT. Its translation is CAISMDRGTEAFF.

The CDR3 here is CASSPSGTGENYGYTF. The CDR3 nucleotides are TGTGCCAGCTCACCATCCGGGACAGGGGAAAACTATGGCTACACCTTC. The genes are TRBV18 and TRBJ1-2, with 10 bases matching TRBD1. The junction had 5 bases not matched to a gene; V was cut back by 2 bases and J by 2 bases. This CDR3 is built from 16 residues. The germline gives CDR1 KGHSH, CDR2 LQKENI.

The chain combines TRBV3-1 (or the pseudogene TRBV3-2) with TRBJ1-2; 11 bases align to TRBD1. V dropped 4 bases and J dropped 8; count of bases not matched to a gene: 12. CDR3 length: 16 amino acids. Germline lookup yields CDR1 LGHDT and CDR2 YNNKEL (reference sequence). The CDR3 here is CASSLRSRTGGYGYTF. CDR3 DNA sequence: TGTGCCAGCAGCCTTCGCTCCCGGACAGGGGGCTACGGCTACACCTTC.

The chain couples TRBV7-8 to TRBJ1-6; D is ambiguous. V was clipped by 5 bases and J by 6 bases, with 17 bases between them. From germline, CDR1 is SGHVS and CDR2 FQNEAQ. The CDR3 contains 16 residues. The CDR3 nucleotides are TGTGCCAGCAGCCAAGCGCAGTCGTCGGGTAATTCACCCCTCCACTTT. Its protein product is CASSQAQSSGNSPLHF. Filled out from reference TRBV7-8 and TRBJ1-6, the complete variable domain reads GAGVSQSPRYKVAKRGQDVALRCDPISGHVSLFWYQQALGQGPEFLTYFQNEAQLDKSGLPSDRFFAERPEGSVSTLKIQRTQQEDSAVYLCASSQAQSSGNSPLHFGNGTRLTVT.

The chain joins TRBV9 to TRBJ1-3; 7 bases agree with TRBD1. Germline V gene data show CDR1 as SGDLS and CDR2 as YYNGEE. CDR3 length equals 16 residues. V dropped 1 base and J dropped 2; count of bases not matched to a gene: 6. The CDR3, as DNA: TGTGCCAGCAGCGTATCGGGACAGTCTACTGGAAACACCATATATTTT. It is translated as CASSVSGQSTGNTIYF.

The chain is built from TRBV14 and TRBJ1-1; D is perhaps TRBD1 (5 bases). V lost 4 bases to trimming and J lost 6 bases, with 18 bases between them. CDR1 and CDR2 from the germline V gene are SGHDN and FVKESK. The length of the CDR3 is 15 residues. The CDR3 reads CASSPRAGKGPEAFF. The CDR3 bases are TGTGCCAGCAGCCCTAGGGCAGGGAAGGGGCCTGAAGCTTTCTTT.

The chain combines TRBV11-3 with TRBJ2-3; D remains ambiguous. The CDR3 is 14 amino acids. Germline V CDR1 and CDR2: SGHNT, YENEEA. Trimming took 7 bases from V and 1 from J, leaving 12 bases between them. CDR3 sequence reads: CASTQQGGTDTQYF. CDR3 coding DNA: TGTGCCAGCACTCAGCAAGGAGGCACAGATACGCAGTATTTT.

The chain uses TRBV5-6 and TRBJ2-7; 8 bases fit TRBD2. The trim removed 6 bases at V and 3 bases at J, leaving 8 bases unmatched. This CDR3 is built from 14 residues. CDR1 SGHDT and CDR2 YYEEEE come from the germline V gene. The CDR3 region is CASTRPGGNYEQYF. The DNA for the CDR3 is TGTGCCAGCACCCGGCCGGGGGGGAACTACGAGCAGTACTTC.